This T cell receptor beta chain was sequenced during a study of beta chain features in type 1 diabetes. Concerning this clone: Its matching antigen is unknown.

Expressed TCRB transcripts were sequenced after all isolated RNA was converted to cDNA. Method: immunoSEQ multiplex PCR; TCRdb's copy keeps in-frame clones and lacks some. The sample shows about 450,000 clones, 9.5% to 12% of them seen only once. Stem cell-like memory, regulatory, central memory and naive CD4+ cells were sorted via CD45RO/CCR7/CD25/CD127/CD95/CD27. Study-wide points: Type 1 diabetes patients had VDJ junctions that carried fewer insertions and more deletions. Within each of all four CD4+ subsets, Type 1 diabetes patients had TCRB CDR3s that were moderately but significantly shorter.

This CDR3 is 13 amino acids long. Germline CDR1 is MNHEY and CDR2 is SMNVEV (reference sequence). V trimming: 5 bases; J trimming: 4 bases; junction bases outside the gene matches: 4. The source is a woman aged 18-30 years in good health. The V call is TRBV27, the J call TRBJ2-5; TRBD2 matches at 7 bases. Sequencing was performed on naive CD4+ T cells from blood. The CDR3 reads CASSHSGGETQYF. The CDR3 coding sequence is TGTGCCAGCAGTCACTCGGGGGGAGAGACCCAGTACTTC.